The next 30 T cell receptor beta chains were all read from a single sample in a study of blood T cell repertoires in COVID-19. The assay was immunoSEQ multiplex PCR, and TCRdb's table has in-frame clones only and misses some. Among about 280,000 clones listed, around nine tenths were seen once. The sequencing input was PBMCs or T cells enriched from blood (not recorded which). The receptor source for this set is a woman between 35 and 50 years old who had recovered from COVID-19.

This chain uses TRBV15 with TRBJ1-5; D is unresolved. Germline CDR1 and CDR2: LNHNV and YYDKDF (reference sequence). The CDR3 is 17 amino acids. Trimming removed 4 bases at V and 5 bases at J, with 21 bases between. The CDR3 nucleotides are TGTGCCACCAGCAACCCTCAGAGGATTTCCCTTCATCAGCCCCAGCATTTT. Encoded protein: CATSNPQRISLHQPQHF.

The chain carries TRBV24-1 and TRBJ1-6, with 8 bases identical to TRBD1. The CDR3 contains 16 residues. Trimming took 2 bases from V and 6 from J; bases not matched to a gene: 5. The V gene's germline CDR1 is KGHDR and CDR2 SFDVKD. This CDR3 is CATSDSGQGVNSPLHF. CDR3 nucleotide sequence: TGTGCCACCAGTGATTCAGGACAGGGAGTTAATTCACCCCTCCACTTT.

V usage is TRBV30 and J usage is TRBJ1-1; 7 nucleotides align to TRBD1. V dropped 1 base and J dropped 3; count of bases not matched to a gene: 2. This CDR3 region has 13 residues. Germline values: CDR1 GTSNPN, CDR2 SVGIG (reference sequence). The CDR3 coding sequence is TGTGCCTGGAGTGGGGACAGAGACACTGAAGCTTTCTTT. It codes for CAWSGDRDTEAFF.

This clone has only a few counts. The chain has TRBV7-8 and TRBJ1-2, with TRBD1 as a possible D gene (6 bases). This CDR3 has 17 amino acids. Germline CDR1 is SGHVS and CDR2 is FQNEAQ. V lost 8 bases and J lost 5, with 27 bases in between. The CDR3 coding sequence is TGTGCCAGCGGAGCGAGGACAGTTACCAACCCTTCATATGGCTACACCTTC. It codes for CASGARTVTNPSYGYTF.

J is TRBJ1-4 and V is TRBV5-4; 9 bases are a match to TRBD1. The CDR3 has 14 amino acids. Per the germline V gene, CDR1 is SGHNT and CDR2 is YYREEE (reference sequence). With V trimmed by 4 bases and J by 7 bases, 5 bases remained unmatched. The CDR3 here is CASSNGTGIEKLFF. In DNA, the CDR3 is TGTGCCAGCAGCAACGGGACAGGGATTGAAAAACTGTTTTTT. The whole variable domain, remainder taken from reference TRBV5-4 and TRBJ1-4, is ETGVTQSPTHLIKTRGQQVTLRCSSQSGHNTVSWYQQALGQGPQFIFQYYREEENGRGNFPPRFSGLQFPNYSSELNVNALELDDSALYLCASSNGTGIEKLFFGSGTQLSVL.

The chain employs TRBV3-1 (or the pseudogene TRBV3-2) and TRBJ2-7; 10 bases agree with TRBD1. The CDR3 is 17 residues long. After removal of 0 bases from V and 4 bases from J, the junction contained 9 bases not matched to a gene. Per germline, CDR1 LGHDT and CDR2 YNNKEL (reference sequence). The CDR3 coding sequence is TGTGCCAGCAGCCAAGATCGGGGGGGACAGGGGAAGTACGAGCAGTACTTC. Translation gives CASSQDRGGQGKYEQYF.

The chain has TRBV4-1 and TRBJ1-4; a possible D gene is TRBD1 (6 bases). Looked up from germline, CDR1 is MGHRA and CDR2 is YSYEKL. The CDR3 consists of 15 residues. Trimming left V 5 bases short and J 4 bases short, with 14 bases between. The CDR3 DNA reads TGCGCCAGCAGCGTTATAGGGGGAGATAATGAAAAACTGTTTTTT. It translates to CASSVIGGDNEKLFF.

For the CDR3, the DNA is TGTGCCAGCTCAATCCCCACAGGGGGATTCCAAGAGACCCAGTACTTC. This encodes CASSIPTGGFQETQYF. The chain has TRBV18 and TRBJ2-5; 8 nucleotides align to TRBD1. CDR3 length equals 16 residues. Per germline, CDR1 KGHSH and CDR2 LQKENI. With 5 bases clipped from V and 1 base from J, the junction kept 9 bases outside the gene matches.

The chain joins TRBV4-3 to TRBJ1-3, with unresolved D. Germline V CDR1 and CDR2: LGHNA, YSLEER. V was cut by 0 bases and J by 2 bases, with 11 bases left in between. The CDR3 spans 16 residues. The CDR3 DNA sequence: TGCGCCAGCAGCCAAGATGGTAGGGAGCCTGGAAACACCATATATTTT. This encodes CASSQDGREPGNTIYF.

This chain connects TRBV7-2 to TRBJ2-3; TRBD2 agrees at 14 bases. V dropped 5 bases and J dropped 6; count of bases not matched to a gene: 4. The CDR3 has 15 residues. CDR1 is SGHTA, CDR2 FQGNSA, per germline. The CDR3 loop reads CASSTGLAGADTQYF. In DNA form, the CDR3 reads TGTGCCAGCAGCACGGGACTAGCGGGAGCCGATACGCAGTATTTT. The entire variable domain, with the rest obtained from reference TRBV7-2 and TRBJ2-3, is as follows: GAGVSQSPSNKVTEKGKDVELRCDPISGHTALYWYRQSLGQGLEFLIYFQGNSAPDKSGLPSDRFSAERTGGSVSTLTIQRTQQEDSAVYLCASSTGLAGADTQYFGPGTRLTVL.

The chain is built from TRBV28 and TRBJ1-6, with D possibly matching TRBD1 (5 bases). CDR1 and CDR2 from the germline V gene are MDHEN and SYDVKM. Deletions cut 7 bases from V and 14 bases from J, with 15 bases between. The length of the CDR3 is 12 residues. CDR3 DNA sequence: TGTGCCAGCAAAGCGGGGGTTCGGGCCCTCCACTTT. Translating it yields CASKAGVRALHF.

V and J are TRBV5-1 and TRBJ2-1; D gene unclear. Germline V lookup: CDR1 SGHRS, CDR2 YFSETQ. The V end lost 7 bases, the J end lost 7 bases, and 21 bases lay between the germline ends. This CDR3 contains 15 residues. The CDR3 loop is CASDNGPAPSNEQFF. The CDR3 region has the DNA TGCGCCAGCGACAATGGGCCAGCCCCGTCAAATGAGCAGTTCTTC.

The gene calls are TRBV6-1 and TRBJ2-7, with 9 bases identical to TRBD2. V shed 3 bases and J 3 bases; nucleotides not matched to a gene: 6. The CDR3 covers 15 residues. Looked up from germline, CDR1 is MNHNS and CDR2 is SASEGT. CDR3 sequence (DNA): TGTGCCAGCAGTGATGCCGGGACTAGCTTCTACGAGCAGTACTTC. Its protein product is CASSDAGTSFYEQYF.

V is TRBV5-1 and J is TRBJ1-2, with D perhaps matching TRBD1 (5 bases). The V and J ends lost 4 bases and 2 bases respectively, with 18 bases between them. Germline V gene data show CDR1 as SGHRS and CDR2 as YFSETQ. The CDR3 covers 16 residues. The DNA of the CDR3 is TGCGCCAGCAGCACACTGACCCTTACAGGAAACTATGGCTACACCTTC. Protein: CASSTLTLTGNYGYTF. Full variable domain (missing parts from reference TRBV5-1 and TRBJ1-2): KAGVTQTPRYLIKTRGQQVTLSCSPISGHRSVSWYQQTPGQGLQFLFEYFSETQRNKGNFPGRFSGRQFSNSRSEMNVSTLELGDSALYLCASSTLTLTGNYGYTFGSGTRLTVV.

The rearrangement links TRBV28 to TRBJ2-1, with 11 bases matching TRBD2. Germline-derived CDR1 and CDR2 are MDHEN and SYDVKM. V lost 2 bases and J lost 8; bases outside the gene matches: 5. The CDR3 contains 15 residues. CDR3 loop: CASSLGSGRADEQFF. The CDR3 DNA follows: TGTGCCAGCAGTTTAGGTAGCGGGAGGGCCGATGAGCAGTTCTTC.

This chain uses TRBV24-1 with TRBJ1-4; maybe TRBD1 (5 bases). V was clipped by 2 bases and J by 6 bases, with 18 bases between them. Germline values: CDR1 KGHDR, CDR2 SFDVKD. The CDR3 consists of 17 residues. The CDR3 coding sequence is TGTGCCACCAGTGATTCCCACACGGGGGGGGACGATGAAAAACTGTTTTTT. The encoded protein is CATSDSHTGGDDEKLFF.

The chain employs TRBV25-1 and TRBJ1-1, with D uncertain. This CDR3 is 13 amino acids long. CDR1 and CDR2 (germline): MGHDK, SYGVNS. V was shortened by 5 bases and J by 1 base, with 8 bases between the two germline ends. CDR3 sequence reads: CASSYTRNTEAFF. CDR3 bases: TGTGCCAGCAGTTATACACGGAACACTGAAGCTTTCTTT. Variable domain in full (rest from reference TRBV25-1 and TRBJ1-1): EADIYQTPRYLVIGTGKKITLECSQTMGHDKMYWYQQDPGMELHLIHYSYGVNSTEKGDLSSESTVSRIRTEHFPLTLESARPSHTSQYLCASSYTRNTEAFFGQGTRLTVV.

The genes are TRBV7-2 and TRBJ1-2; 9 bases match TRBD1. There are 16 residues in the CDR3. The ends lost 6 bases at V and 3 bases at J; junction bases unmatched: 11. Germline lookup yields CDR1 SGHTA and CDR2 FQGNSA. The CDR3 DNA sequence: TGTGCCAGCAGTATACAGGGGGCGGGGGTTGACTATGGCTACACCTTC. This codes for CASSIQGAGVDYGYTF.

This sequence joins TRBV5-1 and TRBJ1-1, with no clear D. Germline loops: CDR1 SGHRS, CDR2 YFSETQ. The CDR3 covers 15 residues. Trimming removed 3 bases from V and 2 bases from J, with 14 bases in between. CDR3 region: CASSYSGSTNTEAFF. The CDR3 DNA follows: TGCGCCAGCAGCTATTCCGGGTCTACCAACACTGAAGCTTTCTTT. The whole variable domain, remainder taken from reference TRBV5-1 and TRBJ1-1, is KAGVTQTPRYLIKTRGQQVTLSCSPISGHRSVSWYQQTPGQGLQFLFEYFSETQRNKGNFPGRFSGRQFSNSRSEMNVSTLELGDSALYLCASSYSGSTNTEAFFGQGTRLTVV.

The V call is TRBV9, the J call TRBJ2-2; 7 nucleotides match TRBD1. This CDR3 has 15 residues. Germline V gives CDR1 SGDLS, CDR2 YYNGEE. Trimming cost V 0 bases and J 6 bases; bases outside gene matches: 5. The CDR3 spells CASSVGGQDAGELFF. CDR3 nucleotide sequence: TGTGCCAGCAGCGTAGGAGGACAGGACGCCGGGGAGCTGTTTTTT.

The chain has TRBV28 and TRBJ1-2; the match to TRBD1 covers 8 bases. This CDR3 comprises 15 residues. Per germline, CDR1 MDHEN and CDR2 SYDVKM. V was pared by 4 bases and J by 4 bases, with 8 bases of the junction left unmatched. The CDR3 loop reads CASSYEDRDGYGYTF. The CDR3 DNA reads TGTGCCAGCAGTTATGAGGACAGGGACGGCTATGGCTACACCTTC.

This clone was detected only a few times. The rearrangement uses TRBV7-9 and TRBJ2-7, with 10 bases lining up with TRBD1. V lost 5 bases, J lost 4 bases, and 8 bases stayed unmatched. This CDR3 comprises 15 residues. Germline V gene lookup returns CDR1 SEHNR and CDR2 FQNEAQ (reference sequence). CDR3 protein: CASSPGTGALYEQYF. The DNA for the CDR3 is TGTGCCAGCAGCCCTGGGACAGGGGCTTTGTACGAGCAGTACTTC.

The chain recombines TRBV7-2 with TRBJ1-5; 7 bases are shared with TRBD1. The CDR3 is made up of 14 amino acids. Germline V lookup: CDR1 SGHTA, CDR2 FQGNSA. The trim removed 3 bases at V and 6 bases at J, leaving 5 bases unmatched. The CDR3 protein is CASSFRQGSQPQHF. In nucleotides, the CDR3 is TGTGCCAGCAGCTTTCGACAGGGAAGTCAGCCCCAGCATTTT. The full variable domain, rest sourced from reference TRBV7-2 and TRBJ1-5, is GAGVSQSPSNKVTEKGKDVELRCDPISGHTALYWYRQSLGQGLEFLIYFQGNSAPDKSGLPSDRFSAERTGGSVSTLTIQRTQQEDSAVYLCASSFRQGSQPQHFGDGTRLSIL.

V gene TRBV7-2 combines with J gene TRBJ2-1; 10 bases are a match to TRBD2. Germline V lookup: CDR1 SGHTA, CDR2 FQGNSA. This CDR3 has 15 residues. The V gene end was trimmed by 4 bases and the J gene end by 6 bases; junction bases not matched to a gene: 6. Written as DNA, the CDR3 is TGTGCCAGCAGCTCCCCTAGCGGGGGTCTCAATGAGCAGTTCTTC. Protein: CASSSPSGGLNEQFF. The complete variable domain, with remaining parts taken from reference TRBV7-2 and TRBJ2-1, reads GAGVSQSPSNKVTEKGKDVELRCDPISGHTALYWYRQSLGQGLEFLIYFQGNSAPDKSGLPSDRFSAERTGGSVSTLTIQRTQQEDSAVYLCASSSPSGGLNEQFFGPGTRLTVL.

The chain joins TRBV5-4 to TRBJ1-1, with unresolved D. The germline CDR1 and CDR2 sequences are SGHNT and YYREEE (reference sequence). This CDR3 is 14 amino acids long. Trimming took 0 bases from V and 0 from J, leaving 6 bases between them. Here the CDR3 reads CASSLEAVNTEAFF. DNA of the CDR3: TGTGCCAGCAGCTTGGAGGCGGTGAACACTGAAGCTTTCTTT. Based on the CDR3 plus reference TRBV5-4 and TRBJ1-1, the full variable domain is ETGVTQSPTHLIKTRGQQVTLRCSSQSGHNTVSWYQQALGQGPQFIFQYYREEENGRGNFPPRFSGLQFPNYSSELNVNALELDDSALYLCASSLEAVNTEAFFGQGTRLTVV.

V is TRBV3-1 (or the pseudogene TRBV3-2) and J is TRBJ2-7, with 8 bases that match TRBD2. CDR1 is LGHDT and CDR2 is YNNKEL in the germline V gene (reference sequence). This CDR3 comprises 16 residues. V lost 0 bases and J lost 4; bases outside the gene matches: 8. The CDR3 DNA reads TGTGCCAGCAGCCAAGAATTGGCGGGAGGCTATTACGAGCAGTACTTC. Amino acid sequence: CASSQELAGGYYEQYF.

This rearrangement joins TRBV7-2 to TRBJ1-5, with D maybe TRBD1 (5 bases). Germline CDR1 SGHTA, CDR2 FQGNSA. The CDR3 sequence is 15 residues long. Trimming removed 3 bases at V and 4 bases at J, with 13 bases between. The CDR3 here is CASSFILAGNQPQHF. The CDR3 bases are TGTGCCAGCAGCTTTATATTGGCAGGGAATCAGCCCCAGCATTTT.

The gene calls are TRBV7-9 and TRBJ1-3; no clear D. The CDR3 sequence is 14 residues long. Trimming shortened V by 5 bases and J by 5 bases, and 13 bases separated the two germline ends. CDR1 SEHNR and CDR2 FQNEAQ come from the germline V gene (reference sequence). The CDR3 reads CASSPVPHRNTIYF. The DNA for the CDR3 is TGTGCCAGCAGCCCAGTCCCTCATAGAAACACCATATATTTT. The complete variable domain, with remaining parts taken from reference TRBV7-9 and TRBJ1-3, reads DTGVSQNPRHKITKRGQNVTFRCDPISEHNRLYWYRQTLGQGPEFLTYFQNEAQLEKSRLLSDRFSAERPKGSFSTLEIQRTEQGDSAMYLCASSPVPHRNTIYFGEGSWLTVV.

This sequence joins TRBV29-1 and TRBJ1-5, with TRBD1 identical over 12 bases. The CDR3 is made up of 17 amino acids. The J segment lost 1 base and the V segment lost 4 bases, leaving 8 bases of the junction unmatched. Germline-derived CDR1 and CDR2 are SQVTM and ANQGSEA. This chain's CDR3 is CSVGLGQGARSNQPQHF. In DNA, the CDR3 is TGCAGCGTTGGGTTGGGACAGGGGGCGAGGAGCAATCAGCCCCAGCATTTT. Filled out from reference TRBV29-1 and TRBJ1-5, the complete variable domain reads SAVISQKPSRDICQRGTSLTIQCQVDSQVTMMFWYRQQPGQSLTLIATANQGSEATYESGFVIDKFPISRPNLTFSTLTVSNMSPEDSSIYLCSVGLGQGARSNQPQHFGDGTRLSIL.

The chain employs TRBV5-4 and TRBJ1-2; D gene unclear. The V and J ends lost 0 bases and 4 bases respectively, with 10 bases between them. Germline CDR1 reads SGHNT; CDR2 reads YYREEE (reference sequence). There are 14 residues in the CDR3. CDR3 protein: CASSLDPGGYGYTF. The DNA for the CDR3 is TGTGCCAGCAGCTTGGACCCTGGCGGCTATGGCTACACCTTC.